A single sample is the source of the 28 T cell receptor beta chains below, sequenced in a study of PD-1 blockade in classical Hodgkin lymphoma. All patients experienced relapse after autologous stem cell transplantation, and brentuximab vedotin exposure was variable. Sequencing was performed with immunoSEQ multiplex PCR; in TCRdb, only in-frame clones are kept and a portion is missing. This sample yields some 39,000 clones, of which about 90% are seen a single time; just over 9% belongs to the top ten. The sample in question was peripheral blood mononuclear cells (PBMCs), obtained at baseline. Receptors were obtained from a human donor with classical Hodgkin lymphoma.

This chain connects TRBV7-3 to TRBJ2-1; 7 bases map to TRBD2. V was clipped by 4 bases and J by 3 bases; unmatched bases: 0. CDR3 length equals 13 residues. CDR1 and CDR2 (germline): SGHTA, FQGTGA. Written as DNA, the CDR3 is TGTGCCAGCAGCTCTAGCGGCTACAATGAGCAGTTCTTC. Translating it yields CASSSSGYNEQFF.

The V and J genes are TRBV9 and TRBJ1-2; TRBD1 aligns across 10 bases. Germline V lookup: CDR1 SGDLS, CDR2 YYNGEE. V was pared by 2 bases and J by 8 bases, with 6 bases of the junction left unmatched. There are 14 residues in the CDR3. CDR3 sequence reads: CASSVRTGGKGYTF. The CDR3 nucleotides are TGTGCCAGCAGCGTTCGGACAGGGGGAAAGGGCTACACCTTC.

V is TRBV9 and J is TRBJ1-6; 7 bases are a match to TRBD1. The CDR3 is 14 amino acids. From germline, CDR1 is SGDLS and CDR2 YYNGEE. Trimming removed 0 bases from V and 6 bases from J; junction bases left unmatched: 0. The CDR3, as DNA: TGTGCCAGCAGCGTAGGACAGGGTAATTCACCCCTCCACTTT. Its protein product is CASSVGQGNSPLHF.

This clone has just one count. The chain links TRBV19 to TRBJ2-7; D unresolved. The CDR3 runs 16 residues. V was clipped by 5 bases and J by 0 bases, with 17 bases between them. From germline, CDR1 is LNHDA and CDR2 SQIVND (reference sequence). The CDR3 sequence: CASSSLRDLSSYEQYF. Here the CDR3 DNA reads TGTGCCAGTAGTTCCCTACGAGACTTGAGCTCCTACGAGCAGTACTTC.

The gene calls are TRBV11-2 and TRBJ1-3; D call uncertain. This CDR3 has 14 amino acids. The V end lost 6 bases, the J end lost 0 bases, and 9 bases lay between the germline ends. Germline V gives CDR1 SGHAT, CDR2 FQNNGV. The CDR3 DNA follows: TGTGCCAGCAGTCTACAGCGCTCTGGAAACACCATATATTTT. Protein: CASSLQRSGNTIYF.

J is TRBJ1-2 and V is TRBV11-2; maybe TRBD1 (5 bases). Per the germline V gene, CDR1 is SGHAT and CDR2 is FQNNGV. V was cut by 1 base and J by 8 bases, with 11 bases left in between. The CDR3 contains 13 residues. The DNA for the CDR3 is TGTGCCAGCAGCTTAGGAGGCGAGGGGGGCTACACCTTC. It is translated as CASSLGGEGGYTF.

This chain connects TRBV10-2 to TRBJ1-6; 7 nucleotides match TRBD1. The CDR3 loop spans 14 amino acids. The J segment lost 7 bases and the V segment lost 7 bases, leaving 7 bases of the junction unmatched. CDR1 WSHSY and CDR2 SAAADI come from the germline V gene. The CDR3 nucleotides are TGCGCCAGCACTGGGGACAGTGTAAATTCACCCCTCCACTTT. Residues: CASTGDSVNSPLHF.

The CDR3 nucleotides read TGTGCCAGCAGTCCGCGACAGGGTCGGGGCTACACCTTC. This codes for CASSPRQGRGYTF. The V call is TRBV27, the J call TRBJ1-2; 7 nucleotides match TRBD1. The CDR3 sequence is 13 residues long. Per germline, CDR1 MNHEY and CDR2 SMNVEV (reference sequence). V trimming: 5 bases; J trimming: 8 bases; junction bases outside the gene matches: 8.

The chain is built from TRBV9 and TRBJ2-7; D unresolved. Trimming removed 4 bases at V and 0 bases at J, with 8 bases between. The germline gives CDR1 SGDLS, CDR2 YYNGEE. The CDR3 sequence is 13 residues long. CDR3 protein: CASSPTGSYEQYF. The DNA of the CDR3 is TGTGCCAGCAGCCCCACGGGCTCCTACGAGCAGTACTTC. Supplemented by reference TRBV9 and TRBJ2-7, the full variable domain reads DSGVTQTPKHLITATGQRVTLRCSPRSGDLSVYWYQQSLDQGLQFLIQYYNGEERAKGNILERFSAQQFPDLHSELNLSSLELGDSALYFCASSPTGSYEQYFGPGTRLTVT.

The chain carries TRBV4-1 and TRBJ1-4; D is undetermined. The CDR3 totals 16 residues. The germline V gene has CDR1 MGHRA and CDR2 YSYEKL. V shed 4 bases and J shed 0 bases, with 12 bases lying between them. CDR3 in DNA: TGCGCCAGCAGCCGAGTCTTTTCTGCAACTAATGAAAAACTGTTTTTT. This codes for CASSRVFSATNEKLFF.

The chain couples TRBV28 to TRBJ2-2, with 9 positions matching TRBD1. CDR3 length: 14 amino acids. With 6 bases clipped from V and 4 bases from J, the junction kept 3 bases outside the gene matches. The germline CDR1 and CDR2 sequences are MDHEN and SYDVKM. The CDR3: CASSRTGVTGELFF. The CDR3 DNA reads as TGTGCCAGCAGCCGGACAGGGGTCACCGGGGAGCTGTTTTTT. Full variable domain (outside the CDR3, taken from reference TRBV28 and TRBJ2-2): DVKVTQSSRYLVKRTGEKVFLECVQDMDHENMFWYRQDPGLGLRLIYFSYDVKMKEKGDIPEGYSVSREKKERFSLILESASTNQTSMYLCASSRTGVTGELFFGEGSRLTVL.

The chain recombines TRBV19 with TRBJ2-7; a possible D gene is TRBD1 (5 bases). The ends were cut back, 3 bases at V and 0 bases at J, with 12 bases in the middle. This CDR3 has 15 residues. Germline V gene data show CDR1 as LNHDA and CDR2 as SQIVND (reference sequence). The CDR3 spells CASSIGLRGSYEQYF. The CDR3 nucleotides are TGTGCCAGTAGTATCGGGCTAAGGGGCTCCTACGAGCAGTACTTC.

The J gene is TRBJ2-3, the V gene TRBV5-1; no firm D call. The CDR3 totals 15 residues. Germline CDR1 reads SGHRS; CDR2 reads YFSETQ. Trimming stripped 4 bases from V and 0 bases from J, with 12 bases between. CDR3 coding DNA: TGCGCCAGCAGCCCGCCGGTGGGGAGCACAGATACGCAGTATTTT. Translation gives CASSPPVGSTDTQYF.

This clone was seen a handful of times. The CDR3 sequence is CASSMAVNQPQHF. The DNA of the CDR3 is TGTGCCAGCAGCATGGCAGTCAATCAGCCCCAGCATTTT. This chain joins TRBV14 and TRBJ1-5, with D uncertain. This CDR3 is built from 13 residues. Germline V gene data show CDR1 as SGHDN and CDR2 as FVKESK. V lost 5 bases, J lost 3 bases, and 8 bases lay in between. Using reference TRBV14 and TRBJ1-5 for the parts outside the CDR3, the full variable domain is EAGVTQFPSHSVIEKGQTVTLRCDPISGHDNLYWYRRVMGKEIKFLLHFVKESKQDESGMPNNRFLAERTGGTYSTLKVQPAELEDSGVYFCASSMAVNQPQHFGDGTRLSIL.

This chain connects TRBV9 to TRBJ2-1, with a tentative D call TRBD2 (5 bases). With 7 bases removed from V and 10 bases from J, the gap between germline ends came to 15 bases. CDR3 length equals 12 residues. Germline CDR1 SGDLS, CDR2 YYNGEE. CDR3 residues: CASLLGHGEQFF. In DNA, the CDR3 is TGTGCCAGCCTACTAGGCCACGGAGAGCAGTTCTTC.

About this clone itself: Mismatch with germline at one junction end may stem from a read error. J is TRBJ2-1 and V is TRBV7-7; D remains unclear. This CDR3 is built from 13 residues. The germline gives CDR1 SSHAT, CDR2 FNYEAQ (reference sequence). In nucleotides, the CDR3 is TGTGCTAGCAGCACCAATCATGGGAATGAGCAGTTCTTC. Translated, it gives CASSTNHGNEQFF. The full variable domain, rest sourced from reference TRBV7-7 and TRBJ2-1, is GAGVSQSPRYKVTKRGQDVTLRCDPISSHATLYWYQQALGQGPEFLTYFNYEAQPDKSGLPSDRFSAERPEGSISTLTIQRTEQRDSAMYRCASSTNHGNEQFFGPGTRLTVL.

The chain couples TRBV6-6 to TRBJ1-2; weak D call: TRBD1 (6 bases). Germline lookup yields CDR1 MNHNY and CDR2 SVGAGI (reference sequence). This CDR3 is 13 amino acids long. Trimming took 3 bases from V and 8 from J, leaving 13 bases between them. The CDR3 sequence is CASSYQGRGGYTF. The CDR3 nucleotides read TGTGCCAGCAGTTATCAGGGGAGGGGAGGCTACACCTTC.

This chain links TRBV14 with TRBJ2-2; possible D gene TRBD1, 6 bases. The V gene's germline CDR1 is SGHDN and CDR2 FVKESK. The CDR3 loop spans 15 amino acids. V was trimmed by 5 bases and J by 4 bases, leaving 14 bases between them. Written as DNA, the CDR3 is TGTGCCAGCAGCTTCTCCCGACAGGTCACCGGGGAGCTGTTTTTT. Residues: CASSFSRQVTGELFF.

The V gene is TRBV7-6, the J gene TRBJ2-5; D is unresolved. Trimming took off 3 bases at V and 1 base at J, with 6 bases between the two ends. The CDR3 covers 13 residues. CDR1 is SGHVS and CDR2 is FNYEAQ in the germline V gene. Written as DNA, the CDR3 is TGTGCCAGCAGCTTTTTCATCCAAGAGACCCAGTACTTC. Translating gives CASSFFIQETQYF.

CDR3 in amino acids: CATSRDLGGQNTEAFF. Here the CDR3 DNA reads TGTGCCACCAGCAGAGATCTGGGCGGCCAGAACACTGAAGCTTTCTTT. The chain is built from TRBV15 and TRBJ1-1; D not certain. Germline loops: CDR1 LNHNV, CDR2 YYDKDF (reference sequence). Trimming stripped 0 bases from V and 1 base from J, with 12 bases between. The CDR3 contains 16 residues.

The CDR3 DNA sequence: TGTGCCAGCAGTGAAACTAGACAGGTTTACTATGGCTACACCTTC. Translated, it gives CASSETRQVYYGYTF. This chain links TRBV6-1 with TRBJ1-2, with a weak D call TRBD1 (6 bases). The CDR3 is 15 residues long. CDR1 is MNHNS and CDR2 is SASEGT in the germline V gene. V lost 2 bases and J lost 3, with 13 bases in between.

This chain uses TRBV7-9 with TRBJ1-6; D is undetermined. This CDR3 is built from 15 residues. CDR1 SEHNR and CDR2 FQNEAQ come from the germline V gene (reference sequence). V gave up 2 bases and J gave up 7 bases, with 12 bases separating them. CDR3 protein: CASSLSGLGNSPLHF. CDR3 coding DNA: TGTGCCAGCAGCTTATCGGGGTTAGGGAATTCACCCCTCCACTTT.

This clone has more than one count but fewer than ten. The J gene is TRBJ2-7, the V gene TRBV19, with 8 bases that match TRBD1. Looked up from germline, CDR1 is LNHDA and CDR2 is SQIVND (reference sequence). The CDR3 length is 13 residues. Germline trimming cut 6 bases from V and 7 bases from J; bases unmatched to any gene: 8. In DNA form, the CDR3 reads TGTGCCAGTAGCCCGACAGGGGCCGGAGAGCAGTACTTC. It yields the protein CASSPTGAGEQYF.

The chain combines TRBV28 with TRBJ1-6; tentative D call: TRBD1 (6 bases). Trimming stripped 8 bases from V and 5 bases from J, with 22 bases between. CDR1 MDHEN and CDR2 SYDVKM come from the germline V gene. The CDR3 consists of 17 residues. The CDR3 spells CASQKKGRGRNNSPLHF. CDR3 in DNA: TGTGCCAGCCAAAAGAAGGGCAGGGGAAGAAATAATTCACCCCTCCACTTT.

The chain couples TRBV28 to TRBJ2-7, with a weak D call TRBD2 (5 bases). The CDR3 runs to 15 residues. Germline-derived CDR1 and CDR2 are MDHEN and SYDVKM. V shed 4 bases and J shed 0 bases, with 13 bases lying between them. CDR3 sequence: CASSSPDWGSYEQYF. CDR3 DNA sequence: TGTGCCAGCAGTTCCCCGGACTGGGGCTCCTACGAGCAGTACTTC.

This chain uses TRBV18 with TRBJ2-5, with D unresolved. The CDR3 is 13 amino acids. Germline assignment: CDR1 KGHSH and CDR2 LQKENI. Deletions cut 4 bases from V and 0 bases from J, with 6 bases between. The CDR3 reads CASSQQYQETQYF. The CDR3 DNA is TGTGCCAGCTCACAACAGTACCAAGAGACCCAGTACTTC.

There are a few counts of this clone. This chain uses TRBV11-3 with TRBJ2-7, with 7 bases identical to TRBD2. The CDR3 is made up of 12 amino acids. Germline-derived CDR1 and CDR2 are SGHNT and YENEEA. J lost 5 bases, V lost 5 bases, and 3 bases had no gene match. CDR3 loop: CASSLRGDEQYF. DNA for the CDR3: TGTGCCAGCAGCCTTCGGGGGGACGAGCAGTACTTC.

The J gene is TRBJ1-2, the V gene TRBV11-2; D possibly corresponds to TRBD1 (6 bases). From germline, CDR1 is SGHAT and CDR2 FQNNGV. The length of the CDR3 is 14 residues. V shed 3 bases and J shed 8 bases, with 16 bases lying between them. The CDR3 nucleotides read TGTGCCAGCAGCTTGTTTAGACAGGAAAACGGCTACACCTTC. Protein: CASSLFRQENGYTF.